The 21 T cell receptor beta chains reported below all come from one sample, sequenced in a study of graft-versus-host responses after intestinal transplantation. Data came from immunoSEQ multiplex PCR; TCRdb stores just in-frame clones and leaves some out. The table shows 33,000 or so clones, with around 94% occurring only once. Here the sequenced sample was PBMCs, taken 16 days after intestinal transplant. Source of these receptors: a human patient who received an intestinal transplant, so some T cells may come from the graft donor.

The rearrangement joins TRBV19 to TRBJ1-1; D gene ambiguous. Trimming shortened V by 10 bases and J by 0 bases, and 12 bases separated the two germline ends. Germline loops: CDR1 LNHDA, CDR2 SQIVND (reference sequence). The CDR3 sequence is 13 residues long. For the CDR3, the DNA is TGTGCCATCTCGCATCGATTGAACACTGAAGCTTTCTTT. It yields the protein CAISHRLNTEAFF. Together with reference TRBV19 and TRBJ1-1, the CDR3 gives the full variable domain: DGGITQSPKYLFRKEGQNVTLSCEQNLNHDAMYWYRQDPGQGLRLIYYSQIVNDFQKGDIAEGYSVSREKKESFPLTVTSAQKNPTAFYLCAISHRLNTEAFFGQGTRLTVV.

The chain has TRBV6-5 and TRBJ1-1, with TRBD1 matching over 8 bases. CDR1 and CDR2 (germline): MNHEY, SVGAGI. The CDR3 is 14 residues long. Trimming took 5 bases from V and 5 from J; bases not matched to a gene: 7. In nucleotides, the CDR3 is TGTGCCAGCAGTCGCGGACAGGGTAATACTGAAGCTTTCTTT. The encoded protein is CASSRGQGNTEAFF.

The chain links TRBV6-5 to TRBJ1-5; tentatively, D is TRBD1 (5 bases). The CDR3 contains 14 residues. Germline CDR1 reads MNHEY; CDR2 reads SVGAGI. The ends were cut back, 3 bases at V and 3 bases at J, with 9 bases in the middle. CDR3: CASSYGGTNQPQHF. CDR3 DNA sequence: TGTGCCAGCAGTTATGGAGGGACCAATCAGCCCCAGCATTTT.

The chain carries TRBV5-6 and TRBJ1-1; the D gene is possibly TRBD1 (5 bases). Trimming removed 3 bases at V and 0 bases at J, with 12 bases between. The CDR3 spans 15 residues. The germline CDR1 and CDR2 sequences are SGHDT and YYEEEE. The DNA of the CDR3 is TGTGCCAGCAGCTGGGACGGAGTTATGAACACTGAAGCTTTCTTT. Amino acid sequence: CASSWDGVMNTEAFF.

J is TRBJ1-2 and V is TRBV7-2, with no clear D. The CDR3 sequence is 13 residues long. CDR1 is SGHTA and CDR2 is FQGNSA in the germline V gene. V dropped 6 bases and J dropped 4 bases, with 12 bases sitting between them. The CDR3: CASRLDTAYGYTF. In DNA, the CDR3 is TGTGCCAGCAGACTCGACACCGCCTATGGCTACACCTTC.

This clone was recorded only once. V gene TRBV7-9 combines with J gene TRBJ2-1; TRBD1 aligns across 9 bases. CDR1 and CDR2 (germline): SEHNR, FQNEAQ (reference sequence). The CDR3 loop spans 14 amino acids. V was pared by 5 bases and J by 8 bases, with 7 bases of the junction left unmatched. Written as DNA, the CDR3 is TGTGCCAGCAGCCGGGACAGGGTTTTTGATGAGCAGTTCTTC. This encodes CASSRDRVFDEQFF. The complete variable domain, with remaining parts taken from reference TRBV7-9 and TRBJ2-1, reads DTGVSQNPRHKITKRGQNVTFRCDPISEHNRLYWYRQTLGQGPEFLTYFQNEAQLEKSRLLSDRFSAERPKGSFSTLEIQRTEQGDSAMYLCASSRDRVFDEQFFGPGTRLTVL.

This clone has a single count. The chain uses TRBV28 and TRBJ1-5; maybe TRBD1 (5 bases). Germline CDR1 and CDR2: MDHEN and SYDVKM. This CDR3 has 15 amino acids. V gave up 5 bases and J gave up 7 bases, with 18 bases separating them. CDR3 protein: CASSLTVGLGQPQHF. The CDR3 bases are TGTGCCAGCAGTCTTACAGTGGGGCTCGGGCAGCCCCAGCATTTT.

The CDR3 DNA follows: TGTGCCAGCAGCTTAACGGTAGGATACGAGCAGTACTTC. It yields the protein CASSLTVGYEQYF. V and J are TRBV7-3 and TRBJ2-5; D is ambiguous. Matching the DNA end better, TRBJ2-7 makes the J call doubtful. CDR1 is SGHTA, CDR2 FQGTGA, per germline. The CDR3 is 13 amino acids.

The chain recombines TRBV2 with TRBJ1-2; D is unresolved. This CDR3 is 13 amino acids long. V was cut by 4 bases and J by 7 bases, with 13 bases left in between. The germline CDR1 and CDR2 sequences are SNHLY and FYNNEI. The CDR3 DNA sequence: TGTGCCAGCAGTGGGACGCGACCTGGTGGCTACACCTTC. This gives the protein CASSGTRPGGYTF.

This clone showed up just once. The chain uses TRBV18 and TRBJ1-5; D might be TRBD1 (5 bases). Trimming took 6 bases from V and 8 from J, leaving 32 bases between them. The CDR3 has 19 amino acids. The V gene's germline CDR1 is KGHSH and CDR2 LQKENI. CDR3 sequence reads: CASSPTRLREIMGIEPQHF. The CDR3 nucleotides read TGTGCCAGCTCGCCTACTAGACTCAGGGAGATTATGGGTATAGAGCCCCAGCATTTT. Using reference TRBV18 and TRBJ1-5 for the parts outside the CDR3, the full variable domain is NAGVMQNPRHLVRRRGQEARLRCSPMKGHSHVYWYRQLPEEGLKFMVYLQKENIIDESGMPKERFSAEFPKEGPSILRIQQVVRGDSAAYFCASSPTRLREIMGIEPQHFGDGTRLSIL.

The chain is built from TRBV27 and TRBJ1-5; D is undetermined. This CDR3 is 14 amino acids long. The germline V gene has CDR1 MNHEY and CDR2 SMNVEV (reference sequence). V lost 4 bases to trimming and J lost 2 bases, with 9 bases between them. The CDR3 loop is CASSSLGGNQPQHF. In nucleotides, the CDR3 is TGTGCCAGCAGTTCTCTTGGGGGCAATCAGCCCCAGCATTTT.

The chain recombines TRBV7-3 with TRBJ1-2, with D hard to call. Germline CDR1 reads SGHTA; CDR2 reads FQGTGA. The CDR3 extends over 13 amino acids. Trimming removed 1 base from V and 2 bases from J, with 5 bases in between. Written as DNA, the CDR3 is TGTGCCAGCAGCTTAAATGGGAACTATGGCTACACCTTC. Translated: CASSLNGNYGYTF. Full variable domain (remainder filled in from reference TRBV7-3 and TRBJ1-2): GAGVSQTPSNKVTEKGKYVELRCDPISGHTALYWYRQSLGQGPEFLIYFQGTGAADDSGLPNDRFFAVRPEGSVSTLKIQRTERGDSAVYLCASSLNGNYGYTFGSGTRLTVV.

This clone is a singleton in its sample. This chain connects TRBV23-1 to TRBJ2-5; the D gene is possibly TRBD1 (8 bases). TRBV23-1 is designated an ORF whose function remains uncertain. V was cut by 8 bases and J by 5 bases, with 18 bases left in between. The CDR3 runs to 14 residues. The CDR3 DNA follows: TGCGCCAGCGATCGACAGGGGAGGGAGGAGACCCAGTACTTC. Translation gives CASDRQGREETQYF.

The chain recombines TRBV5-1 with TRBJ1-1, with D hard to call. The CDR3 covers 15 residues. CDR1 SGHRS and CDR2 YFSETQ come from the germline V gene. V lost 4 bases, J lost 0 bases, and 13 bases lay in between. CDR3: CASSKGEVVNTEAFF. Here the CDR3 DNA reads TGCGCCAGCAGCAAAGGAGAGGTGGTGAACACTGAAGCTTTCTTT.

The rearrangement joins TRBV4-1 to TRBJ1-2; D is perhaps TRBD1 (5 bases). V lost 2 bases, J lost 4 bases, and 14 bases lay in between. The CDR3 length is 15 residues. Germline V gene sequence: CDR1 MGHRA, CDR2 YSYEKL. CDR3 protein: CASSQLLGGGYGYTF. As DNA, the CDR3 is TGCGCCAGCAGCCAACTACTCGGCGGGGGCTATGGCTACACCTTC.

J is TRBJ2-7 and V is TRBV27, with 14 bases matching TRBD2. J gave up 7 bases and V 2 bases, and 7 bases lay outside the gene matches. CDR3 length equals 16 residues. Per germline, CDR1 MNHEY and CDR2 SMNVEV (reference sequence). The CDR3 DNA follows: TGTGCCAGCAGTTTAGTCGGGACTAGCGGGAGTGGAGAGCAGTACTTC. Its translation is CASSLVGTSGSGEQYF.

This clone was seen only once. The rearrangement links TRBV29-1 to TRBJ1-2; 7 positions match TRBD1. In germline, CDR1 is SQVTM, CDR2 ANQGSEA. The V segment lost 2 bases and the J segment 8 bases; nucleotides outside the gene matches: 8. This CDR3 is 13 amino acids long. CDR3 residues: CSVEPPTGSGYTF. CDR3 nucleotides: TGCAGCGTTGAACCACCGACAGGGTCCGGCTACACCTTC.

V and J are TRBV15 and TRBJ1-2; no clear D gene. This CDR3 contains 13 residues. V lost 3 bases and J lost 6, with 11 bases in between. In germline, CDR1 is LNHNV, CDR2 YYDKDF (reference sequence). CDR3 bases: TGTGCCACCAGCAGGGACCGTTCGGATGGCTACACCTTC. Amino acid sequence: CATSRDRSDGYTF.

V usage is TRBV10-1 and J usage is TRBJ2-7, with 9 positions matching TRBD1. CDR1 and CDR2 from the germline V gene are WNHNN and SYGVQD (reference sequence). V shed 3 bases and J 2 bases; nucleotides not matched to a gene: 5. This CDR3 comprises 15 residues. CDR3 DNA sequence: TGCGCCAGCAGTGACCCGGGACAGGGACCCTACGAGCAGTACTTC. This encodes CASSDPGQGPYEQYF.

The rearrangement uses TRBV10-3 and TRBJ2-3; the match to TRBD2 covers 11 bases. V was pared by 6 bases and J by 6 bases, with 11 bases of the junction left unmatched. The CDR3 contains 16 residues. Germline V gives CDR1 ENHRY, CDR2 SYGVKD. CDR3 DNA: TGTGCCATCAGCGTGGGACTAGCGGAATCGTCCGATACGCAGTATTTT. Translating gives CAISVGLAESSDTQYF.

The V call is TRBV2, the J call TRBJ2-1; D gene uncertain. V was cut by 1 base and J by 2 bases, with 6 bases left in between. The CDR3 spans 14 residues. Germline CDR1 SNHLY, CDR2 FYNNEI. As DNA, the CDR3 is TGTGCCAGCAGTGAAGAACCAGCCTACAATGAGCAGTTCTTC. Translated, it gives CASSEEPAYNEQFF.